This T cell receptor beta chain was sequenced during a study of blood T cells in healthy people across ages. It was with a sample-barcoded 5' primer and a J-beta primer mix that a second PCR of about 6 to 11 cycles was run. Each CDR3 protein gets one entry after TCRdb re-called the 5' RACE reads with MiXCR. The table shows roughly 900,000 distinct CDR3 sequences, with less than 35% occurring only once. The CDR3 totals 17 residues. Germline assignment: CDR1 SGHVS and CDR2 FQNEAQ. Trimming took off 1 base at V and 4 bases at J, with 19 bases between the two ends. Notes on the study in general: The unknown donor CMV status may have confounded expanded clonotype changes. There were more naive CD4+ cells and higher diversity in long-lived donors than in aged donors.

Each donor gave roughly 9.2 milliliters of peripheral blood. Ten or more counts support this clonotype. Its target is not known. The chain links TRBV7-8 to TRBJ2-5, with D possibly matching TRBD2 (7 bases). This TCR was recovered from an elderly woman in good health. The sample was blood. CDR3 region: CASSLVARGPRLETQYF. As DNA, the CDR3 is TGTGCCAGCAGCTTAGTTGCGCGGGGGCCACGGTTAGAGACCCAGTACTTC.